Reported below is one T cell receptor (beta chain). In the original analysis: Estimates of nucleated cell counts were drawn from the amplification of reference gene primers. TCRdb keeps only in-frame clones here, not all; method: immunoSEQ multiplex PCR. The DNA was the basis for D and trimming; V, J and clone size are from that table. Altogether 250,000 to 400,000 clones are present, roughly 90% being singletons, with the ten largest covering approximately 2.9%. The record originates from a study of blood T cell repertoires in COVID-19. The sequenced sample was peripheral blood. The TCR sequence derives from a woman in her 30s with COVID-19, enrolled during active disease.

This chain's CDR3 is CASSPGLLMNTEAFF. CDR3 nucleotide sequence: TGTGCCAGCAGTCCCGGTCTACTAATGAACACTGAAGCTTTCTTT. The chain joins TRBV6-5 to TRBJ1-1; D uncertain. The CDR3 is 15 residues long. Trimming stripped 5 bases from V and 0 bases from J, with 13 bases between. Germline V gives CDR1 MNHEY, CDR2 SVGAGI.